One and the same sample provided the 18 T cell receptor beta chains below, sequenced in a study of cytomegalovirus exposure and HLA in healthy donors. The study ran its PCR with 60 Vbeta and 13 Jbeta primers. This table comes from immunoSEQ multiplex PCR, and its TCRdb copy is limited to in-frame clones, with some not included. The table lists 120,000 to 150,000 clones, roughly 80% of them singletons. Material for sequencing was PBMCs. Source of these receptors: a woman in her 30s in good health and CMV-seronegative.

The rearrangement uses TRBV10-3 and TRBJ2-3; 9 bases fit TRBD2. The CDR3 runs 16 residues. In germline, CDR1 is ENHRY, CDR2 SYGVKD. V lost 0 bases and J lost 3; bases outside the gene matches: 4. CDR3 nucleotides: TGTGCCATCAGTGAGTCGGGACTAGCAGGTACAGATACGCAGTATTTT. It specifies CAISESGLAGTDTQYF.

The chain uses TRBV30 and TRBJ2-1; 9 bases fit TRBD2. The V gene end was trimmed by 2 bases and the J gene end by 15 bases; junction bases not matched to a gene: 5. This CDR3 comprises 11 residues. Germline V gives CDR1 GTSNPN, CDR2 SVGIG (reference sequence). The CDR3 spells CAWSSGGTTFF. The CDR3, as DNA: TGTGCCTGGAGTAGCGGGGGGACGACGTTCTTC.

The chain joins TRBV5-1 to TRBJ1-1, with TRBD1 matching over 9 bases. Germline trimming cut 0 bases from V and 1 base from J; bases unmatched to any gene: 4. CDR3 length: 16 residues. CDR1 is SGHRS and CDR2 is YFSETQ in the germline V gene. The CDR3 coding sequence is TGCGCCAGCAGCTTGGATTCGGACAGGGGGAACACTGAAGCTTTCTTT. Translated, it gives CASSLDSDRGNTEAFF. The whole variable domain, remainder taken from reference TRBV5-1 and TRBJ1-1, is KAGVTQTPRYLIKTRGQQVTLSCSPISGHRSVSWYQQTPGQGLQFLFEYFSETQRNKGNFPGRFSGRQFSNSRSEMNVSTLELGDSALYLCASSLDSDRGNTEAFFGQGTRLTVV.

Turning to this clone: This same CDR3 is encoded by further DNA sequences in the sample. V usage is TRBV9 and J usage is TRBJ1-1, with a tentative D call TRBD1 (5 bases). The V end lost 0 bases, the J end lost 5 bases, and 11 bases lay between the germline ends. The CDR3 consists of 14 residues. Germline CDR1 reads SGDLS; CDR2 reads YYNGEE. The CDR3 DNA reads TGTGCCAGCAGCGTAGGTCAGGGTCGTACTGAAGCTTTCTTT. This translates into CASSVGQGRTEAFF.

This CDR3 reads CASSLDRPGDTQYF. Here the CDR3 DNA reads TGCGCCAGCAGCTTGGACAGGCCTGGGGATACGCAGTATTTT. This rearrangement joins TRBV5-1 to TRBJ2-3; D possibly corresponds to TRBD1 (5 bases). This CDR3 has 14 amino acids. Between the trimmed V and J ends, which lost 0 bases and 6 bases, there was a span of 11 bases. The germline CDR1 and CDR2 sequences are SGHRS and YFSETQ.

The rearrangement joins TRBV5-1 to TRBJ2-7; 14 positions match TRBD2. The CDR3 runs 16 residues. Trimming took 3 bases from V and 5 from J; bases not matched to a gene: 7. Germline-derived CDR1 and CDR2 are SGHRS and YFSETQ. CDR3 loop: CASSSRGLAGGHEQYF. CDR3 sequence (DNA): TGCGCCAGCAGCTCCCGAGGACTAGCGGGAGGCCACGAGCAGTACTTC.

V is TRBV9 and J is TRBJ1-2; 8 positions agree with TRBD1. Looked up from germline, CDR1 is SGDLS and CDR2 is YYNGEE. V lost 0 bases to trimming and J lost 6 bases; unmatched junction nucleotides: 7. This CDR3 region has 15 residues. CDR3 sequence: CASSVAEAGGHGYTF. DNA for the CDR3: TGTGCCAGCAGCGTAGCCGAAGCAGGGGGCCATGGCTACACCTTC.

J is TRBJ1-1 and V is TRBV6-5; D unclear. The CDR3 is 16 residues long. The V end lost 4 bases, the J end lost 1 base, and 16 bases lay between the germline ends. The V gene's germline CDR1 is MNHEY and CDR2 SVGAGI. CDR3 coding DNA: TGTGCCAGCAGTTCCTTGGAGGGAGGGCCGAACACTGAAGCTTTCTTT. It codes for CASSSLEGGPNTEAFF.

CDR3 sequence: CASRGQDDYGYTF. The CDR3 bases are TGTGCCAGTAGAGGACAGGATGACTATGGCTACACCTTC. The rearrangement uses TRBV19 and TRBJ1-2; 7 bases are a match to TRBD1. The CDR3 has 13 amino acids. Trimming removed 6 bases from V and 3 bases from J; junction bases left unmatched: 4. Per the germline V gene, CDR1 is LNHDA and CDR2 is SQIVND (reference sequence).

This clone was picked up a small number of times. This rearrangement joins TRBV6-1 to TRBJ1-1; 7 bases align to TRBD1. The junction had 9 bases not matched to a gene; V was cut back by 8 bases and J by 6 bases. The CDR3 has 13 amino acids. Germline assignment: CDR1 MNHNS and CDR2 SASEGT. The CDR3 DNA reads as TGTGCCAGCGCCGGGACAGCGTTCTCTGAAGCTTTCTTT. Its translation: CASAGTAFSEAFF.

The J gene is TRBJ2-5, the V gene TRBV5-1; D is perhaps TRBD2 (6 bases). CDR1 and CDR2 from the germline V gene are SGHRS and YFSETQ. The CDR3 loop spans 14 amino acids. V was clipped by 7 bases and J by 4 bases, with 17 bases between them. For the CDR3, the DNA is TGCGCCAGCGGGAGGCAGTTGGCCCCAGAGACCCAGTACTTC. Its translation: CASGRQLAPETQYF. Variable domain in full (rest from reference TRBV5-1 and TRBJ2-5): KAGVTQTPRYLIKTRGQQVTLSCSPISGHRSVSWYQQTPGQGLQFLFEYFSETQRNKGNFPGRFSGRQFSNSRSEMNVSTLELGDSALYLCASGRQLAPETQYFGPGTRLLVL.

CDR3 bases: TGTGCCAGCAGCCAAGAACAGATCAATAATGAGCAGTTCTTC. Protein: CASSQEQINNEQFF. The chain uses TRBV7-2 and TRBJ2-1; D unresolved. The germline V gene has CDR1 SGHTA and CDR2 FQGNSA. This CDR3 has 14 residues. Trimming cost V 5 bases and J 7 bases, with 15 bases left between them.

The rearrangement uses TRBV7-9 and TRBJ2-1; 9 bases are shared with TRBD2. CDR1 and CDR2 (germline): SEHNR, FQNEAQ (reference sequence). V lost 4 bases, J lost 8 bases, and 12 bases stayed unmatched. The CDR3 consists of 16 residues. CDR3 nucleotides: TGTGCCAGCAGCTCTCAGACTAGCGGAAAAGGGGATGAGCAGTTCTTC. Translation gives CASSSQTSGKGDEQFF.

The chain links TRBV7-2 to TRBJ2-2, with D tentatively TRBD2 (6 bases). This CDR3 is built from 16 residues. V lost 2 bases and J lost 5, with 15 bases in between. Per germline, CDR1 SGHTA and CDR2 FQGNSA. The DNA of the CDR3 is TGTGCCAGCAGCTTAAACCACGGGACTCAAACCGGGGAGCTGTTTTTT. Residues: CASSLNHGTQTGELFF.

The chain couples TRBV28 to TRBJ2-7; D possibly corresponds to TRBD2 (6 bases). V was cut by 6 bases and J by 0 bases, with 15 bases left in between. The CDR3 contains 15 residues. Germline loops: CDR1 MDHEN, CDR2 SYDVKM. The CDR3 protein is CASSLKRDFSYEQYF. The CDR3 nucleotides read TGTGCCAGCAGCTTAAAGAGGGACTTCTCCTACGAGCAGTACTTC.

The CDR3 protein is CASSPGVRETEAFF. In DNA form, the CDR3 reads TGTGCCAGCAGCCCCGGGGTCCGCGAGACTGAAGCTTTCTTT. The chain combines TRBV7-8 with TRBJ1-1; no reliable D call. Germline assignment: CDR1 SGHVS and CDR2 FQNEAQ. The CDR3 spans 14 residues. Trimming removed 5 bases from V and 5 bases from J, with 15 bases in between.

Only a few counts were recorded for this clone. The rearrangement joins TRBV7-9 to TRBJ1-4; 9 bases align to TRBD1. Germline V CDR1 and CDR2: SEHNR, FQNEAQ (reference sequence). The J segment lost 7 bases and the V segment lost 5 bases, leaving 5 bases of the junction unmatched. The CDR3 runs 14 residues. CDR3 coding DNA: TGTGCCAGCAGCGAGGGACAGGGTCGTGAAAAACTGTTTTTT. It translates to CASSEGQGREKLFF.

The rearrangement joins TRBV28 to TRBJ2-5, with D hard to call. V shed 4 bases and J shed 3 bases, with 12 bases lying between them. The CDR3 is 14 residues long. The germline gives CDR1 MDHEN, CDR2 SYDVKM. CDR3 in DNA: TGTGCCAGCAGTTCCCAATCTCCTAAAGAGACCCAGTACTTC. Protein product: CASSSQSPKETQYF.